The T cell receptor beta chain described here comes from a study of T-cell memory formation after mild COVID-19. TCRdb ran MiXCR on the 5' RACE reads and lists one entry per CDR3 protein. This table has approximately 350,000 distinct CDR3 sequences, about an eighth appearing once. CDR1 is DFQATT and CDR2 is SNEGSKA in the germline V gene (reference sequence). The length of the CDR3 is 13 residues. V shed 3 bases, J shed 3 bases, and the junction held 5 bases outside the gene matches. The chain recombines TRBV20-1 with TRBJ2-7, with 7 bases matching TRBD2. Specimen: PBMCs or a T cell subset sorted from them (not recorded which). The source of this sequence is a young man who had mild COVID-19 (a few samples of this study predate the infection). Cell type and time point are not known. The CDR3 spells CSAREGLHYEQYV. CDR3 DNA sequence: TGCAGTGCTAGGGAGGGACTACACTACGAGCAGTACGTC.